The sequence of this T cell receptor (beta chain) was determined in a study of molecular identifiers for immune sequencing clone quantification. Making the bulk TCR libraries relied on previously described methods and listed TCR primers. One entry per CDR3 protein results from TCRdb running MiXCR on the PCR reads. This sample has 70,000 to 95,000 distinct CDR3 sequences, with 15% to 20% found just once. Naive CD8 libraries came from around 20,000 to 1,000,000 sorted cells with 10%, 30% or 50% RNA. A CD8+CD4-CCR7+CD45RA+ gate was used to sort naive CD8 T cells. Study results and limitations: Under 1% of molecules in naive cells, but over 99% of effector molecules, belonged to clones above 20 RNA copies.

Germline lookup yields CDR1 SNHLY and CDR2 FYNNEI. The CDR3 runs 14 residues. With 5 bases removed from V and 3 bases from J, the gap between germline ends came to 13 bases. This clonotype was counted ten times or more. The antigen is not known. This sequence joins TRBV2 and TRBJ1-1; D call uncertain. Material for sequencing was naive CD8+ T cells from blood, with Jurkat cell RNA spiked in. Specified subset: FACS-sorted CD8+CD4-CCR7+CD45RA+ naive T cells. The source of this sequence is a human donor in good health. Some libraries in this study had Jurkat cell RNA spiked in. The CDR3 is CASSPGPGDTEAFF. CDR3 nucleotides: TGTGCCAGCAGTCCAGGCCCAGGAGACACTGAAGCTTTCTTT.